This T cell receptor (beta chain) was retrieved from a study of regulatory T cells in long-lasting Graves disease. V shed 0 bases and J shed 0 bases, with 9 bases lying between them. This CDR3 comprises 15 residues. Germline values: CDR1 SQVTM, CDR2 ANQGSEA. Arm-PCR of CDR3 regions with iRepertoire HTBI primers generated TCR beta libraries. In the authors' methods: Detected in the samples were 55 to 65 TRBV and 14 to 15 TRBJ segments. Using its own MiXCR run on the multiplex PCR reads, TCRdb lists one record per CDR3 protein. What appears here as the V and J calls and clone size reflects TCRdb's work, not the paper's. Of roughly 510,000 distinct CDR3 sequences in the sample, around 15% are singletons; the top ten hold more than 10%. Time point here: newly diagnosed GD, antithyroid drugs for less than 3 months. The TCR library used RNA extracted from PBMCs. Another study also made use of these data, one on T cells in Graves' hyperthyroidism and ophthalmopathy. From that report: No ophthalmopathy progression within 18 months constituted stable Graves' hyperthyroidism. Diagnosing involved the use of clinical symptoms, serum thyroxine and TRAb, thyroid ultrasound and orbital computed tomography. Most clonotypes expanded in thyroid above 0.001 were likewise present in blood.

V and J are TRBV29-1 and TRBJ1-3; TRBD1 might be the D (6 bases). The sequence came from a man between 18 and 35 years old with Graves disease. Sample: peripheral blood mononuclear cells (PBMCs), taken at new diagnosis, from a patient treated with antithyroid drugs. The CDR3 DNA is TGCAGCGTTGAAGAGGGGGCCCGCTCTGGAAACACCATATATTTT. Amino acid sequence: CSVEEGARSGNTIYF.